A selection of T cell receptor beta chains follows, all from one sample in a study of shared clonotypes between healthy human individuals. Method: immunoSEQ multiplex PCR; TCRdb's copy keeps in-frame clones and lacks some. The sample includes about 690,000 clones, 90% of them seen just once. The sample taken for sequencing was memory CD8+ T cells from PBMCs. Source of these receptors: a man between 18 and 35 years old in good health. Some clones in this sample may be carry-over from other donors' samples. Each CDR3 is given with its conserved first and last residue. The D gene is left open where the match is weak. Expanded clones get a size class; other rows say once, few or many, or leave the size out.

D gene	clone size	J gene	V gene	CDR3 DNA	CDR3 protein
-	-	TRBJ2-2	TRBV7-8	TGTGCCAGCAGCTTAGAAGGGGACAAAGTGGGCACCGGGGAGCTGTTTTTT	CASSLEGDKVGTGELFF
TRBD1	once	TRBJ2-7	TRBV27	TGTGCCAGCAGTCCGATGGGGGGCAGGGGGCCCTACGAGCAGTACTTC	CASSPMGGRGPYEQYF
TRBD1	few	TRBJ1-2	TRBV25-1	TGTGCCAGCGAAGGAGACAGGGGGCTAGGCTACACCTTC	CASEGDRGLGYTF
-	-	TRBJ1-1	TRBV6-5	TGTGCCAGCAGTCTCGGGACACCGAACACTGAAGCTTTCTTT	CASSLGTPNTEAFF
-	-	TRBJ1-1	TRBV6-6	TGTGCCAGCAGTTACTCAGGACGGATGAACACTGAAGCTTTCTTT	CASSYSGRMNTEAFF
-	-	TRBJ2-2	TRBV7-6	TGTGCCAGCAGCATTCTTCGCCCCGGGGAGCTGTTTTTT	CASSILRPGELFF
-	-	TRBJ2-2	TRBV27	TGTGCCAGCAGTTTCTCAGTAAACACCGGGGAGCTGTTTTTT	CASSFSVNTGELFF
TRBD2	-	TRBJ2-3	TRBV30	TGTGCCTGGAGTGGGCTAGCGGGAGGCCATTCTAGCACAGATACGCAGTATTTT	CAWSGLAGGHSSTDTQYF
-	-	TRBJ2-7	TRBV5-6	TGTGCCAGCAGCTTGGTAGGGGGGACGGAAGAGCAGTACTTC	CASSLVGGTEEQYF
-	-	TRBJ2-3	TRBV6-1	TGTGCCAGCAGTGAACCACAACCCTGGCGGAGCACAGATACGCAGTATTTT	CASSEPQPWRSTDTQYF
-	-	TRBJ2-1	TRBV27	TGTGCCAGCAGTTTGATACTAATGCCCTCCTACAATGAGCAGTTCTTC	CASSLILMPSYNEQFF
-	-	TRBJ2-4	TRBV5-6	TGTGCCAGCAGCTTGGGGCAGGAAAACATTCAGTACTTC	CASSLGQENIQYF
TRBD2	-	TRBJ2-7	TRBV6-1	TGTGCCAGCCAAGGCGGGAGAATTACCTACGAGCAGTACTTC	CASQGGRITYEQYF
-	-	TRBJ2-1	TRBV27	TGTGCCAGCAGTTTATCGGGCAGTGAGCAGTTCTTC	CASSLSGSEQFF
-	-	TRBJ2-1	TRBV9	TGTGCCAGCAGCGCTACTAGTTCCTACAATGAGCAGTTCTTC	CASSATSSYNEQFF
TRBD1	-	TRBJ2-1	TRBV29-1	TGCAGCGGCACAGGGACAGGGAAGAATGAGCAGTTCTTC	CSGTGTGKNEQFF
-	-	TRBJ1-3	TRBV7-9	TGTGCCAGCAGCTCCCTTGAGGTTACCCTCTCTGGAAACACCATATATTTT	CASSSLEVTLSGNTIYF
-	-	TRBJ1-5	TRBV28	TGTGCCAGCAGTTTTCTGACAGGCGATAGCAATCAGCCCCAGCATTTT	CASSFLTGDSNQPQHF